This TCR beta chain derives from a study of regulatory and conventional T cells in breast cancer (dated by TCRdb to the mid-2010s). V loses 1 base of germline sequence and J loses 3 bases, and the interval between the two ends is 9 bases. The germline V gene yields MNHEY for CDR1 and SVGAGI for CDR2. Its CDR3 holds 14 amino acids, cysteine through phenylalanine. Only the CDR3 DNA is retained, 42 bases long and in frame from the first base. To note about this clonotype: Its antigen remains undetermined. Base qualities are not at hand, and no much larger clone is one base apart.

Receptors were amplified or captured by PCR. Sequenced on an Illumina MiSeq. The raw public data were reprocessed by TCRdb itself: fastp quality trimming at Q25, MiXCR clonotype calling, in-frame beta chains only. Entries are consolidated by CDR3 protein sequence, retaining the most common genes and DNA. In all, the sample holds about 10,000 distinct CDR3 sequences, and roughly 34% of those were seen once. Roughly 6% of the sample is held by the ten biggest clonotypes. The chain couples TRBV6-5 to TRBJ2-5; there is no confident call for the D gene. The source of this sequence is a male donor in good health. The specimen sequenced was conventional T cells from blood. The CDR3 amino acid sequence is: CASSYWTDKETQYF. The sequenced DNA: TGTGCCAGCAGTTACTGGACGGATAAAGAGACCCAGTACTTC.